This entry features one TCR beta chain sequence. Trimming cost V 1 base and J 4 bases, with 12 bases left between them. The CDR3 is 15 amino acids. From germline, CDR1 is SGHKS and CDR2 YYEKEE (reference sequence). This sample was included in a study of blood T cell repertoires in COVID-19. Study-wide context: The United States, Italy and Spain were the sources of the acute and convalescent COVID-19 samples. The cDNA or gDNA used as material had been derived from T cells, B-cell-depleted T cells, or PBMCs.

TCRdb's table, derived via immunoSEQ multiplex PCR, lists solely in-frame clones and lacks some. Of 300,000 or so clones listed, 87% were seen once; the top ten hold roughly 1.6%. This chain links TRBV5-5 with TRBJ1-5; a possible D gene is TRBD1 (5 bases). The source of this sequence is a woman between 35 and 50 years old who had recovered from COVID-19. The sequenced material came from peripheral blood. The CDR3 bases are TGTGCCAGCAGCTTGTCTGTGACAGATAATCAGCCCCAGCATTTT. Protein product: CASSLSVTDNQPQHF.